The present entry profiles one T cell receptor (beta chain) with its context. Its antigen is unidentified. The PCR ran on 60 Vbeta and 13 Jbeta primers. Profiling relied on immunoSEQ multiplex PCR, and the TCRdb table lists in-frame clones only, not all of them. In the table there are about 150,000 clones, approximately 9% of which are singletons. This record comes from a study of cytomegalovirus exposure and HLA in healthy donors. Findings and caveats of the study: Most CMV-associated TCR beta chains were later found to appear HLA-restricted. Exclusion as indistinguishable affected some V segments, including TRBV6-2 and TRBV6-3. The classifier was said to identify cytomegalovirus status with high specificity and sensitivity. Available immune exposure information was restricted to CMV serostatus only.

CDR1 and CDR2 from the germline V gene are MNHEY and SMNVEV (reference sequence). There are 15 residues in the CDR3. Trimming stripped 0 bases from V and 0 bases from J, with 8 bases between. The sequenced material came from PBMCs. The receptor was isolated from a male donor in good health and CMV-seronegative. The chain has TRBV27 and TRBJ1-1; D remains ambiguous. In DNA, the CDR3 is TGTGCCAGCAGTTTATCCCAGGCTTTGAACACTGAAGCTTTCTTT. Residues: CASSLSQALNTEAFF.